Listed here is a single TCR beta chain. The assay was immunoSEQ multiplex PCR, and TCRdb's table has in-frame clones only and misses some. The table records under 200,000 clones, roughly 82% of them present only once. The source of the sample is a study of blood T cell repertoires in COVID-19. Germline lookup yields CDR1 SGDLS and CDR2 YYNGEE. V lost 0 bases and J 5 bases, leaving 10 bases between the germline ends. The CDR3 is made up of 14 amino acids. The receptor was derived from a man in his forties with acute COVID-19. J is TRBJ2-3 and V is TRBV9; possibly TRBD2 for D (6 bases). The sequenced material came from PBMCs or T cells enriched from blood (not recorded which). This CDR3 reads CASSVEPAGDTQYF. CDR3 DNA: TGTGCCAGCAGCGTAGAGCCAGCGGGAGATACGCAGTATTTT.